This passage covers 9 T cell receptor beta chains from one sample sequenced in a study of yellow fever vaccine responses in identical twins. TCRdb analysed the RT-PCR reads with MiXCR anew, one entry per CDR3 protein. The sample includes around 17,000 distinct CDR3 sequences, about four fifths of them seen just once. The sample here was T cells from blood (PBMCs), unsorted or a sorted subset (not recorded which), taken before or after yellow fever vaccination (not recorded which). These TCRs come from a woman under 30 who received the yellow fever vaccine.

The sample holds one count of this clonotype. The chain uses TRBV18 and TRBJ2-1; TRBD1 aligns across 9 bases. CDR3 length: 17 amino acids. After removal of 4 bases from V and 6 bases from J, the junction contained 13 bases not matched to a gene. From germline, CDR1 is KGHSH and CDR2 LQKENI. Here the CDR3 DNA reads TGTGCCAGCTCACAACGAAGTCGGACGACAGGGGGCAATGAGCAGTTCTTC. Amino acid sequence: CASSQRSRTTGGNEQFF.

This chain connects TRBV11-1 to TRBJ2-1; D may be TRBD2 (5 bases). CDR1 and CDR2 from the germline V gene are SGHAT and FQDESV (reference sequence). The CDR3 runs to 14 residues. V was trimmed by 6 bases and J by 6 bases, leaving 15 bases between them. DNA for the CDR3: TGTGCCAGCAGTTCACGACTATTCCGCAATGAGCAGTTCTTC. It yields the protein CASSSRLFRNEQFF.

This chain connects TRBV29-1 to TRBJ2-3, with D possibly TRBD1 on 6 matching bases. From germline, CDR1 is SQVTM and CDR2 ANQGSEA. The CDR3 sequence is 13 residues long. The V and J ends lost 6 bases and 4 bases respectively, with 14 bases between them. The CDR3 here is CSVAPEGADTQYF. CDR3 DNA: TGCAGCGTCGCCCCCGAGGGGGCAGATACGCAGTATTTT.

The V and J genes are TRBV19 and TRBJ2-7, with 7 bases lining up with TRBD1. The trim removed 3 bases at V and 2 bases at J, leaving 1 base unmatched. There are 13 residues in the CDR3. Germline V CDR1 and CDR2: LNHDA, SQIVND (reference sequence). The CDR3 DNA reads TGTGCCAGTAGTATCCAGGGGGCCTACGAGCAGTACTTC. Protein sequence: CASSIQGAYEQYF.

The chain couples TRBV4-1 to TRBJ2-1, with 7 bases aligning to TRBD2. V gave up 1 base and J gave up 6 bases; unmatched junction bases: 3. Looked up from germline, CDR1 is MGHRA and CDR2 is YSYEKL. This CDR3 spans 14 amino acids. The CDR3 DNA follows: TGCGCCAGCAGCCAAGTAGCGGGCGCCAATGAGCAGTTCTTC. This gives the protein CASSQVAGANEQFF.

The chain combines TRBV7-3 with TRBJ1-2, with 7 bases fitting TRBD1. The V gene end was trimmed by 5 bases and the J gene end by 2 bases; junction bases not matched to a gene: 5. Germline assignment: CDR1 SGHTA and CDR2 FQGTGA. The length of the CDR3 is 14 residues. CDR3: CASSPEQGNYGYTF. CDR3 DNA: TGTGCCAGCAGCCCTGAACAGGGGAACTATGGCTACACCTTC.

V is TRBV29-1 and J is TRBJ2-5, with D uncertain. Trimming removed 4 bases from V and 1 base from J, with 16 bases in between. The CDR3 runs 15 residues. CDR1 and CDR2 from the germline V gene are SQVTM and ANQGSEA. The CDR3 DNA is TGCAGCGTTGGGGTGGGTAATGCCATCCAAGAGACCCAGTACTTC. Translating gives CSVGVGNAIQETQYF.

The chain recombines TRBV5-1 with TRBJ2-4, with TRBD2 matching over 13 bases. Per the germline V gene, CDR1 is SGHRS and CDR2 is YFSETQ. The CDR3 spans 16 residues. The ends lost 0 bases at V and 8 bases at J; junction bases unmatched: 5. The chain's CDR3 is CASSLGTSGSVHIQYF. Written as DNA, the CDR3 is TGCGCCAGCAGCTTGGGGACTAGCGGGAGTGTCCACATTCAGTACTTC.

The gene calls are TRBV9 and TRBJ2-2; possible D gene TRBD2, 5 bases. The length of the CDR3 is 17 residues. Germline V CDR1 and CDR2: SGDLS, YYNGEE. Trimming took off 4 bases at V and 3 bases at J, with 19 bases between the two ends. In DNA form, the CDR3 reads TGTGCCAGCAGCAACCCGAGCGGAACAGCCGACACCGGGGAGCTGTTTTTT. This gives the protein CASSNPSGTADTGELFF. Full variable domain (outside the CDR3, taken from reference TRBV9 and TRBJ2-2): DSGVTQTPKHLITATGQRVTLRCSPRSGDLSVYWYQQSLDQGLQFLIQYYNGEERAKGNILERFSAQQFPDLHSELNLSSLELGDSALYFCASSNPSGTADTGELFFGEGSRLTVL.